The 22 T cell receptor beta chains below come from one sample, sequenced in a study of CD8+CD57+ T cells in acquired aplastic anemia. Points from the study as a whole: The authors found lower diversity in patient CD8+CD57+ cells than in total CD4+ and CD8+ pools.

Both TCR beta VDJ combination and CDR3 sequence profiling were carried out. Genomic DNA was the template for this profiling. Via MiXCR, TCRdb re-called the reads, giving one row per CDR3 protein. The sample comprises about 20,000 distinct CDR3 sequences, almost 40% of which are singletons, and around 87% rests with the top ten. Sequencing involved patients with CD8+CD57+ cell expansion previously shown by flow cytometry. For these receptors, no antigen is known. The specimen was CD8+CD57+ T cells sorted from PBMCs. As to subset: bead-enriched CD8+CD57+ effector memory T cells from SAA patients. These TCRs come from a human donor with aplastic anemia.

The chain employs TRBV10-1 and TRBJ2-1; 7 bases are a match to TRBD1. The germline CDR1 and CDR2 sequences are WNHNN and SYGVQD (reference sequence). With V trimmed by 3 bases and J by 1 base, 6 bases remained unmatched. The CDR3 runs 16 residues. In DNA form, the CDR3 reads TGCGCCAGCAGTGACCACGGGACAGCATCCTACAATGAGCAGTTCTTC. Protein: CASSDHGTASYNEQFF.

The chain has TRBV20-1 and TRBJ2-5; 7 bases are shared with TRBD2. The germline V gene encodes CDR1 DFQATT and CDR2 SNEGSKA (reference sequence). V was pared by 3 bases and J by 0 bases, with 7 bases of the junction left unmatched. The CDR3 loop spans 15 amino acids. The CDR3 bases are TGCAGTGCTAGTCCGGCCAGCGGGGACCAAGAGACCCAGTACTTC. It yields the protein CSASPASGDQETQYF.

The rearrangement uses TRBV7-8 and TRBJ1-6, with no clear D. Per germline, CDR1 SGHVS and CDR2 FQNEAQ. Trimming removed 1 base from V and 6 bases from J, with 7 bases in between. The CDR3 has 14 residues. The CDR3 nucleotides read TGTGCCAGCAGCTTAGTCACCAGTAATTCACCCCTCCACTTT. As protein: CASSLVTSNSPLHF.

The J gene is TRBJ1-5, the V gene TRBV29-1; D might be TRBD1 (5 bases). Looked up from germline, CDR1 is SQVTM and CDR2 is ANQGSEA. This CDR3 region has 12 residues. V lost 1 base and J lost 7, with 8 bases in between. The CDR3 is CSVEGGGQPQHF. The DNA for the CDR3 is TGCAGCGTTGAAGGGGGCGGCCAGCCCCAGCATTTT.

This chain connects TRBV4-1 to TRBJ2-3; 11 bases fit TRBD2. CDR3 length equals 18 residues. The V and J ends lost 2 bases and 6 bases, in that order; junction bases with no gene match: 13. Germline CDR1 and CDR2: MGHRA and YSYEKL. DNA for the CDR3: TGCGCCAGCAGCCAAATCGTAGGCGTACTAGCGGGAGTGGATACGCAGTATTTT. Translation: CASSQIVGVLAGVDTQYF.

The genes are TRBV6-6 and TRBJ2-7, with D uncertain. Trimming removed 2 bases from V and 6 bases from J, with 2 bases in between. The CDR3 length is 10 residues. The germline V gene encodes CDR1 MNHNY and CDR2 SVGAGI (reference sequence). The CDR3 sequence is CASSYREQYF. CDR3 DNA sequence: TGTGCCAGCAGTTACCGCGAGCAGTACTTC.

This clonotype was observed a handful of times. The chain couples TRBV2 to TRBJ2-3; tentatively, D is TRBD1 (6 bases). The CDR3 is made up of 16 amino acids. V shed 1 base and J shed 5 bases, with 16 bases lying between them. Germline-derived CDR1 and CDR2 are SNHLY and FYNNEI. The CDR3, as DNA: TGTGCCAGCAGTGAAGTAATCGGCGAGGGGGAAGATACGCAGTATTTT. This encodes CASSEVIGEGEDTQYF.

This clonotype was counted many times. The chain couples TRBV7-2 to TRBJ2-3, with D possibly TRBD2 on 5 matching bases. Germline V gene lookup returns CDR1 SGHTA and CDR2 FQGNSA. V was cut by 5 bases and J by 5 bases, with 11 bases left in between. The CDR3 spans 13 residues. The chain's CDR3 is CASSPPGRDTQYF. In DNA, the CDR3 is TGTGCCAGCAGCCCCCCGGGGAGAGATACGCAGTATTTT.

This clonotype was seen more than once but under ten times. The rearrangement links TRBV7-2 to TRBJ2-3; the match to TRBD1 covers 8 bases. The CDR3 runs 18 residues. V was clipped by 5 bases and J by 4 bases; unmatched bases: 17. Germline lookup yields CDR1 SGHTA and CDR2 FQGNSA. CDR3: CASSPNIARTGWADTQYF. The CDR3 nucleotides are TGTGCCAGCAGCCCGAACATTGCAAGGACAGGGTGGGCAGATACGCAGTATTTT.

V gene TRBV15 combines with J gene TRBJ2-7; no firm D call. The CDR3 has 14 amino acids. Germline-derived CDR1 and CDR2 are LNHNV and YYDKDF (reference sequence). V lost 3 bases and J lost 1, with 10 bases in between. For the CDR3, the DNA is TGTGCCACCAGCAGTTCAACAGAGTCCTACGAGCAGTACTTC. It encodes CATSSSTESYEQYF.

The chain recombines TRBV5-1 with TRBJ2-2; 11 nucleotides agree with TRBD2. Germline CDR1 SGHRS, CDR2 YFSETQ. The length of the CDR3 is 18 residues. Losses at the gene ends were 4 bases for V and 0 bases for J; bases not matched to a gene: 8. The CDR3 DNA is TGCGCCAGCAGCACCGGGACTAGCGGAGTTGCGAACACCGGGGAGCTGTTTTTT. Protein sequence: CASSTGTSGVANTGELFF. Combining the CDR3 with reference TRBV5-1 and TRBJ2-2 gives the whole variable domain KAGVTQTPRYLIKTRGQQVTLSCSPISGHRSVSWYQQTPGQGLQFLFEYFSETQRNKGNFPGRFSGRQFSNSRSEMNVSTLELGDSALYLCASSTGTSGVANTGELFFGEGSRLTVL.

This rearrangement joins TRBV7-9 to TRBJ1-1; TRBD1 might be the D (6 bases). In germline, CDR1 is SEHNR, CDR2 FQNEAQ (reference sequence). This CDR3 contains 15 residues. The V end was cut by 5 bases, the J end by 5 bases, with 18 bases between. CDR3 amino acids: CASSLSQGDRTEAFF. The DNA of the CDR3 is TGTGCCAGCAGCCTATCACAGGGTGATCGGACTGAAGCTTTCTTT.

The J gene is TRBJ2-6, the V gene TRBV29-1, with D perhaps TRBD1 (6 bases). CDR3 length: 18 amino acids. Trimming took off 4 bases at V and 0 bases at J, with 19 bases between the two ends. Germline CDR1 is SQVTM and CDR2 is ANQGSEA. CDR3 sequence: CSVGTFGQPSSGANVLTF. CDR3 nucleotides: TGCAGCGTTGGAACCTTCGGACAGCCCTCCTCTGGGGCCAACGTCCTGACTTTC.

The V and J genes are TRBV12-3 or TRBV12-4 and TRBJ2-5; TRBD1 aligns across 9 bases. Trimming removed 3 bases from V and 5 bases from J; junction bases left unmatched: 7. The CDR3 sequence is 15 residues long. The CDR3 protein is CASSFHRGLEETQYF. In nucleotides, the CDR3 is TGTGCCAGCAGTTTCCACAGGGGGCTTGAGGAGACCCAGTACTTC.

The chain carries TRBV5-1 and TRBJ2-5, with 7 bases identical to TRBD1. CDR1 is SGHRS and CDR2 is YFSETQ in the germline V gene. The CDR3 consists of 14 residues. Trimming cost V 5 bases and J 1 base; bases outside gene matches: 5. CDR3 in DNA: TGCGCCAGCAGGCTAGGGGGCAGCCAAGAGACCCAGTACTTC. Amino acids: CASRLGGSQETQYF.

The rearrangement links TRBV6-6 to TRBJ2-7, with no clear D. CDR1 MNHNY and CDR2 SVGAGI come from the germline V gene (reference sequence). With 6 bases removed from V and 4 bases from J, the gap between germline ends came to 10 bases. This CDR3 has 12 amino acids. The DNA of the CDR3 is TGTGCCAGCAGCCCCCTCGGTTACGAGCAGTACTTC. This encodes CASSPLGYEQYF.

This sequence joins TRBV20-1 and TRBJ1-2; D is perhaps TRBD1 (6 bases). The ends were cut back, 0 bases at V and 3 bases at J, with 11 bases in the middle. CDR1 is DFQATT, CDR2 SNEGSKA, per germline (reference sequence). The CDR3 sequence is 14 residues long. CDR3 nucleotide sequence: TGCAGTGCTAGAGATCGGGGGGGCGACTATGGCTACACCTTC. Residues: CSARDRGGDYGYTF.

In regard to this clonotype: Mismatch with germline at one junction end may stem from a read error. This chain connects TRBV9 to TRBJ2-1, with 8 bases aligning to TRBD2. The CDR3 totals 19 residues. Germline V gives CDR1 SGDLS, CDR2 YYNGEE. In DNA, the CDR3 is TGTGCCAGCAGCGTAGAAAGCGGGGGTCATAGAAGCTCCTATAATGAGCAGTTCTTC. This gives the protein CASSVESGGHRSSYNEQFF.

Concerning this clonotype: An end of the junction does not agree with germline; a read error may underlie this. The chain is built from TRBV10-3 and TRBJ1-2; D not certain. The CDR3 loop spans 13 amino acids. CDR1 is ENHRY, CDR2 SYGVKD, per germline. The CDR3 loop is CVISESRERGYTF. CDR3 in DNA: TGTGTCATCAGTGAGTCTAGAGAACGTGGCTACACCTTC.

This clonotype was recorded once. The rearrangement uses TRBV28 and TRBJ1-1; D unresolved. The CDR3 spans 12 residues. V lost 7 bases and J lost 10, with 16 bases in between. Germline CDR1 MDHEN, CDR2 SYDVKM. CDR3 protein: CASTTRMFGAFF. CDR3 coding DNA: TGTGCCAGCACCACCCGGATGTTTGGAGCTTTCTTT.

This clonotype has only a few counts. The chain joins TRBV7-9 to TRBJ1-5; D ambiguous. Trimming took 0 bases from V and 5 from J, leaving 2 bases between them. Germline assignment: CDR1 SEHNR and CDR2 FQNEAQ (reference sequence). CDR3 length equals 12 residues. The CDR3 here is CASSLADQPQHF. The CDR3 region has the DNA TGTGCCAGCAGCTTAGCGGATCAGCCCCAGCATTTT. The whole variable domain, filled in from reference TRBV7-9 and TRBJ1-5, reads DTGVSQNPRHKITKRGQNVTFRCDPISEHNRLYWYRQTLGQGPEFLTYFQNEAQLEKSRLLSDRFSAERPKGSFSTLEIQRTEQGDSAMYLCASSLADQPQHFGDGTRLSIL.

This clonotype ranks as medium-sized. The J gene is TRBJ2-3, the V gene TRBV6-4; D ambiguous. V lost 3 bases and J 2 bases, leaving 6 bases between the germline ends. This CDR3 contains 13 residues. Germline-derived CDR1 and CDR2 are MRHNA and SNTAGT. Written as DNA, the CDR3 is TGTGCCAGCAGTGAGGGTGCCACAGATACGCAGTATTTT. Translation: CASSEGATDTQYF.